This record covers a single TCR beta chain. Its matching antigen is unknown. Profiled with immunoSEQ multiplex PCR; TCRdb holds only in-frame clones, not every one. The table includes about 130,000 clones, about nine tenths detected once. These data are taken from a study of T cell responses to AZD1222 COVID-19 vaccine. Findings and limits, study-wide: Increases in Spike-specific TCR breadth and depth were seen after two AZD1222 doses. It should be noted that donors were predominantly white British and more often female, and clonal diversity was possibly underestimated. Among spike-specific TCRs, nearly half reportedly target unmutated variant regions.

Trimming took 5 bases from V and 4 from J; bases not matched to a gene: 7. Germline V gives CDR1 SEHNR, CDR2 FQNEAQ (reference sequence). The CDR3 runs to 15 residues. This clonotype originated in an adult who received the AZD1222 COVID-19 vaccine. Source: peripheral blood, taken 28 days after the second AZD1222 dose. J is TRBJ2-2 and V is TRBV7-9, with TRBD1 matching 7 bases. In DNA, the CDR3 is TGTGCCAGCAGCCGCACAGGGGTGAGCACCGGGGAGCTGTTTTTT. This gives the protein CASSRTGVSTGELFF.